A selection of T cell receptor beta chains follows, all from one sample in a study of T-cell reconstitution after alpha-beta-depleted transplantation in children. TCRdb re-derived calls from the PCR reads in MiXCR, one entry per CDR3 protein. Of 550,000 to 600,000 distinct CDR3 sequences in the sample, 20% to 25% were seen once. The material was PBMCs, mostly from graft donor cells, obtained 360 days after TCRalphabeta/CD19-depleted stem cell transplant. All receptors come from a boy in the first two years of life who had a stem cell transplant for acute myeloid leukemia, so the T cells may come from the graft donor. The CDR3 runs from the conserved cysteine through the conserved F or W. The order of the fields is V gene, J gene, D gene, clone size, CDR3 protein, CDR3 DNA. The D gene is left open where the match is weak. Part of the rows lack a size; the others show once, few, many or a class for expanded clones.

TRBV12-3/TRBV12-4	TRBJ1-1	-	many	CASSLASGWSEAFF	TGTGCCAGCAGTTTAGCGTCAGGGTGGTCTGAAGCTTTCTTT
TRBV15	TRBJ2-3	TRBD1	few	CATSRVSPGQGRTDTQYF	TGTGCCACCAGCAGAGTTTCTCCGGGACAGGGACGCACAGATACGCAGTATTTT
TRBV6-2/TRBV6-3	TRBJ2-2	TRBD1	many	CASSSPGQLNTGELFF	TGTGCCAGCAGTTCGCCGGGACAGCTGAACACCGGGGAGCTGTTTTTT
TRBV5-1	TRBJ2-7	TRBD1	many	CASSSYRGLAYEQYF	TGCGCCAGCAGCTCATACAGGGGGCTCGCCTACGAGCAGTACTTC
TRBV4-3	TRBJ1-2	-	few	CASSQTTGLKDYGYTF	TGCGCCAGCAGCCAAACCACAGGGTTGAAGGACTATGGCTACACCTTC
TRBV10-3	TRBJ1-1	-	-	CAISAGQSPEAFF	TGTGCCATCAGTGCTGGACAGAGCCCTGAAGCTTTCTTT
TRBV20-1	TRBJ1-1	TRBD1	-	CSALDRGQAEAFF	TGCAGTGCGCTAGACAGGGGGCAGGCTGAAGCTTTCTTT
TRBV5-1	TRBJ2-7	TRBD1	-	CASSLEAGTGDRKVQYF	TGCGCCAGCAGCTTGGAGGCCGGGACAGGCGATCGGAAAGTGCAGTACTTC
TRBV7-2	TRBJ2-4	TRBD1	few	CASSLDGTGSNIQYF	TGTGCCAGCAGCTTAGACGGGACAGGGTCGAACATTCAGTACTTC
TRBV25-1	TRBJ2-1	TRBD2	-	CASSEVNGGVLREQFF	TGTGCCAGCAGTGAAGTAAACGGGGGGGTGCTTCGTGAGCAGTTCTTC
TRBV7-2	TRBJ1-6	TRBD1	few	CASSPRDSPFMFHF	TGTGCCAGCAGCCCCCGGGACAGCCCTTTTATGTTCCACTTT
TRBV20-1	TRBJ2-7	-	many	CSAGLGPIGEQYF	TGCAGTGCGGGGCTAGGGCCCATCGGTGAGCAGTACTTC
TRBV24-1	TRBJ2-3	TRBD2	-	CATSALAGVTDTQYF	TGTGCCACCAGTGCACTAGCGGGGGTCACAGATACGCAGTATTTT
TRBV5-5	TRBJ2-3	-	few	CASSLGWGSTDTQYF	TGTGCCAGCAGCTTGGGATGGGGCAGCACAGATACGCAGTATTTT
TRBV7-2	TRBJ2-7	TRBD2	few	CASSPQRGSYEQYF	TGTGCCAGCAGCCCTCAGCGGGGCTCCTACGAGCAGTACTTC
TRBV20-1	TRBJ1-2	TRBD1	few	CSARDRDRGYGYTF	TGCAGTGCTAGGGACCGGGACAGAGGCTATGGCTACACCTTC
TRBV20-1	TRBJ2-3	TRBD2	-	CSAQRGGGTDTQYF	TGCAGTGCCCAGCGGGGGGGCGGTACAGATACGCAGTATTTT
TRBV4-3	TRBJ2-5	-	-	CASSQDNQGPGETQYF	TGCGCCAGCAGCCAAGATAATCAGGGACCAGGAGAGACCCAGTACTTC
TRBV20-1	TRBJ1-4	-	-	CSARGYRVLNEKLFF	TGCAGTGCTAGAGGCTACAGGGTCCTTAATGAAAAACTGTTTTTT
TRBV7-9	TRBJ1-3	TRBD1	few	CASSLEDRGNTIYF	TGTGCCAGCAGCTTGGAGGACAGGGGAAACACCATATATTTT
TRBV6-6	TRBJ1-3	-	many	CASSYFDTIYF	TGTGCCAGCAGTTATTTTGACACCATATATTTT
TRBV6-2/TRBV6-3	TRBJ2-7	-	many	CASSYRSYEQYF	TGTGCCAGCAGTTACCGCAGCTACGAGCAGTACTTC
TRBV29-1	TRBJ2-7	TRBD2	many	CSVDGGVSYEQYF	TGCAGCGTTGACGGGGGGGTATCCTACGAGCAGTACTTC
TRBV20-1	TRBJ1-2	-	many	CSAPPGYTF	TGCAGTGCTCCCCCCGGCTACACCTTC
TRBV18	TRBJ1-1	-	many	CASSPRGAPNTEAFF	TGTGCCAGCTCACCAAGGGGGGCCCCGAACACTGAAGCTTTCTTT
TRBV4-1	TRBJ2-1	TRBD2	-	CASSPGLAGGRVGEQFF	TGCGCCAGCAGCCCCGGACTAGCGGGGGGGCGCGTTGGTGAGCAGTTCTTC
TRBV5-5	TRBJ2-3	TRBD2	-	CASSLESAGVNTDTQYF	TGTGCCAGCAGCTTGGAGTCGGCGGGGGTAAACACAGATACGCAGTATTTT
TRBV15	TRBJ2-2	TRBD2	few	CATSRGGGNTGELFF	TGTGCCACCAGCAGAGGGGGGGGGAACACCGGGGAGCTGTTTTTT
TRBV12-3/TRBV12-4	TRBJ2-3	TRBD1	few	CASSRQGTSTDTQYF	TGTGCCAGCAGTCGACAGGGGACTAGCACAGATACGCAGTATTTT
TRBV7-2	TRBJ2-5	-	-	CASSTTVEETQYF	TGTGCCAGCAGCACGACAGTAGAAGAGACCCAGTACTTC
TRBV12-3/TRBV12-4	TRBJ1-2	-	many	CASSLGGEYGYTF	TGTGCCAGCAGTTTGGGAGGGGAGTACGGCTACACCTTC
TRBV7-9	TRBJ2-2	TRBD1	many	CASSSGQAGELFF	TGTGCCAGCAGTTCCGGACAGGCCGGGGAGCTGTTTTTT
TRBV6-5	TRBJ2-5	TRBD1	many	CASSYRAGGETQYF	TGTGCCAGCAGTTATCGGGCAGGGGGAGAGACCCAGTACTTC
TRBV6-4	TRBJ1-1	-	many	CASSLLGVGNTEAFF	TGTGCCAGCAGCCTTTTGGGAGTGGGGAACACTGAAGCTTTCTTT
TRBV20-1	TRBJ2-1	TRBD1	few	CSVPGQVYNEQFF	TGCAGTGTTCCGGGACAGGTATACAATGAGCAGTTCTTC
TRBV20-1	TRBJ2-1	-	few	CSGGKGNYNEQFF	TGCAGTGGAGGGAAGGGAAACTACAATGAGCAGTTCTTC
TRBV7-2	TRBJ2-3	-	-	CASSLASVFGGASTDTQYF	TGTGCCAGCAGCTTAGCATCGGTCTTCGGGGGTGCTAGCACAGATACGCAGTATTTT
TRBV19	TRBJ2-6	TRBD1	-	CASSMGQGYGANVLTF	TGTGCCAGTAGTATGGGACAGGGGTACGGGGCCAACGTCCTGACTTTC
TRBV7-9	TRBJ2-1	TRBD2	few	CASRLETSGSNEQFF	TGTGCCAGCAGATTGGAGACTAGCGGGTCCAATGAGCAGTTCTTC
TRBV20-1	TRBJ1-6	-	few	CSVEEWDSPLHF	TGCAGTGTCGAAGAATGGGATTCACCCCTCCACTTT
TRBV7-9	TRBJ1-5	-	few	CASSADQNQPQHF	TGTGCCAGCAGCGCAGACCAAAATCAGCCCCAGCATTTT
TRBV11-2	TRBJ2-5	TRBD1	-	CASSSTKGQGAETQYF	TGTGCCAGCAGCTCTACGAAGGGACAGGGAGCGGAGACCCAGTACTTC
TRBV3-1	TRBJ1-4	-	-	CASSPVRGGKGPTNEKLFF	TGTGCCAGCTCCCCGGTGCGGGGGGGCAAGGGACCAACTAATGAAAAACTGTTTTTT
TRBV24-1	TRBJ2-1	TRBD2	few	CATSDMTTSGGLGEQFF	TGTGCCACCAGTGATATGACAACTAGCGGGGGGCTGGGTGAGCAGTTCTTC
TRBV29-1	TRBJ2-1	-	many	CSVVRSSYNEQFF	TGCAGCGTTGTCAGGAGCTCCTACAATGAGCAGTTCTTC
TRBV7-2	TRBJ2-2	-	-	CASSPTSSGELFF	TGTGCCAGCAGCCCTACTAGCTCCGGGGAGCTGTTTTTT
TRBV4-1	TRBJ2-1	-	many	CASSQPRGEQFF	TGCGCCAGCAGCCAACCTAGAGGTGAGCAGTTCTTC
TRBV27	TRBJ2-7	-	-	CASSFGPPDSYEQYF	TGTGCCAGCAGTTTCGGGCCGCCCGACTCCTACGAGCAGTACTTC
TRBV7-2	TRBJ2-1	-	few	CASSSTSFDWQFF	TGTGCCAGCAGCTCCACTAGCTTCGACTGGCAGTTCTTC
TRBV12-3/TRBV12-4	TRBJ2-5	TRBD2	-	CASSPSGGKTQYF	TGTGCCAGCAGCCCTAGCGGGGGTAAGACCCAGTACTTC
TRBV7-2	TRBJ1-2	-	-	CASSLDRVYGYTF	TGTGCCAGCAGCTTAGACAGGGTCTATGGCTACACCTTC
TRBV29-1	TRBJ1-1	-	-	CSAGRPLNTEAFF	TGCAGCGCCGGACGGCCGTTGAACACTGAAGCTTTCTTT
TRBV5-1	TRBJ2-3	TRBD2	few	CASSLLVSGGGTDTQYF	TGCGCCAGCAGCCTCCTCGTAAGCGGGGGGGGCACAGATACGCAGTATTTT
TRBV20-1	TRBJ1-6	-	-	CSARVLSGAWNSPLHF	TGCAGTGCTAGAGTCTTATCAGGGGCTTGGAATTCACCCCTCCACTTT
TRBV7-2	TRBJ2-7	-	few	CASSYPGLTYEQYF	TGTGCCAGCAGCTACCCGGGCCTTACCTACGAGCAGTACTTC